The next 14 T cell receptor beta chains were all read from a single sample in a study of neurological immune-mediated disorders. MiXCR was run by TCRdb on the 5' RACE reads, yielding one entry per CDR3 protein. Of around 49,000 distinct CDR3 sequences in the sample, roughly 13% were seen once. The sample's time point: longitudinal time-point 3. Sequencing was done on a sample of PBMCs. Receptor source: a male donor with HTLV-1-associated myelopathy (HAM/TSP).

This clonotype was detected a few times. V is TRBV9 and J is TRBJ2-3; 9 bases are a match to TRBD2. Germline V gene data show CDR1 as SGDLS and CDR2 as YYNGEE. The CDR3 length is 16 residues. The V and J ends lost 2 bases and 5 bases, in that order; junction bases with no gene match: 9. The CDR3 sequence: CASSVGGGAGEDTQYF. For the CDR3, the DNA is TGTGCCAGCAGCGTCGGCGGGGGGGCCGGTGAAGATACGCAGTATTTT. Combining the CDR3 with reference TRBV9 and TRBJ2-3 gives the whole variable domain DSGVTQTPKHLITATGQRVTLRCSPRSGDLSVYWYQQSLDQGLQFLIQYYNGEERAKGNILERFSAQQFPDLHSELNLSSLELGDSALYFCASSVGGGAGEDTQYFGPGTRLTVL.

This clonotype was seen many times. The chain links TRBV5-1 to TRBJ2-3; 8 bases are a match to TRBD1. The V and J ends lost 4 bases and 1 base, in that order; junction bases with no gene match: 14. CDR1 is SGHRS and CDR2 is YFSETQ in the germline V gene. CDR3 length equals 18 residues. CDR3 loop: CASSQKLQGAVGTDTQYF. CDR3 bases: TGCGCCAGCAGCCAGAAACTCCAGGGGGCGGTGGGCACAGATACGCAGTATTTT.

The table lists this clonotype with many counts. The genes are TRBV7-9 and TRBJ1-1, with 9 bases lining up with TRBD1. The CDR3 runs to 14 residues. The germline CDR1 and CDR2 sequences are SEHNR and FQNEAQ (reference sequence). V lost 2 bases to trimming and J lost 4 bases; unmatched junction nucleotides: 2. Here the CDR3 DNA reads TGTGCCAGCAGCTTAACAGGGGGCGTCACTGAAGCTTTCTTT. Encoded protein: CASSLTGGVTEAFF.

This clonotype was counted only a few times. A much larger clone differs by one base, so this may be a read error. The rearrangement links TRBV20-1 to TRBJ2-1, with a possible D match to TRBD1 (5 bases). The CDR3 consists of 13 residues. Germline V gene data show CDR1 as DFQATT and CDR2 as SNEGSKA (reference sequence). CDR3 nucleotide sequence: TGCAGTGGTGTGGGGCAGTCCTACGATGAGCAGTTCTTC. It codes for CSGVGQSYDEQFF.

By share, this clonotype counts as medium-sized. The chain recombines TRBV12-3 or TRBV12-4 with TRBJ1-1, with a weak D call TRBD1 (6 bases). The CDR3 has 13 amino acids. Trimming stripped 7 bases from V and 1 base from J, with 10 bases between. CDR3 protein: CASTLDRNTEAFF. CDR3 nucleotides: TGTGCCAGCACCCTGGACAGGAACACTGAAGCTTTCTTT.

This clonotype occurred many times. This rearrangement joins TRBV20-1 to TRBJ2-1; 10 positions match TRBD2. The germline V gene has CDR1 DFQATT and CDR2 SNEGSKA (reference sequence). The CDR3 sequence is 17 residues long. Germline trimming cut 1 base from V and 4 bases from J; bases unmatched to any gene: 10. The CDR3 protein is CSARARHSGGTYNEQFF. The CDR3 coding sequence is TGCAGTGCTAGAGCCCGCCATAGCGGGGGGACATACAATGAGCAGTTCTTC.

This clonotype was counted at least ten times. The chain links TRBV20-1 to TRBJ1-2; TRBD1 might be the D (5 bases). The V gene's germline CDR1 is DFQATT and CDR2 SNEGSKA (reference sequence). V dropped 2 bases and J dropped 8 bases, with 24 bases sitting between them. The CDR3 spans 16 residues. The CDR3 DNA follows: TGCAGTGCTAGATCAGCCCCTCGGGGGGTCACAGTCGGCTACACCTTC. Translation: CSARSAPRGVTVGYTF.

This clonotype was seen many times. V usage is TRBV7-2 and J usage is TRBJ1-1; D is ambiguous. CDR3 length: 16 residues. The ends were cut back, 1 base at V and 9 bases at J, with 21 bases in the middle. Per germline, CDR1 SGHTA and CDR2 FQGNSA. The CDR3 DNA is TGTGCCAGCAGCTTAGAGTGGGGTGAGGGTTACCCGCAAGCTTTCTTT. Translating gives CASSLEWGEGYPQAFF.

The V and J genes are TRBV20-1 and TRBJ2-1, with D perhaps being TRBD1 or TRBD2 (5 bases each). CDR3 length: 15 amino acids. The germline gives CDR1 DFQATT, CDR2 SNEGSKA (reference sequence). Trimming removed 5 bases at V and 5 bases at J, with 19 bases between. CDR3 sequence reads: CSASRGPLGDNEQFF. CDR3 coding DNA: TGCAGTGCTTCCCGGGGACCCTTAGGGGACAATGAGCAGTTCTTC.

This clonotype occurred many times. The chain joins TRBV4-3 to TRBJ1-6; D may be TRBD1 (5 bases). Germline CDR1 reads LGHNA; CDR2 reads YSLEER. The V and J ends lost 0 bases and 0 bases respectively, with 21 bases between them. This CDR3 is built from 21 residues. CDR3 nucleotides: TGCGCCAGCAGCCAAGATCGGGGACCGTTTCCCACCCGCTCCTATAATTCACCCCTCCACTTT. The encoded protein is CASSQDRGPFPTRSYNSPLHF.

This clonotype was recorded at least ten times. The chain joins TRBV5-6 to TRBJ2-7; TRBD1 might be the D (6 bases). This CDR3 is 13 amino acids long. V was trimmed by 1 base and J by 6 bases, leaving 11 bases between them. Germline V lookup: CDR1 SGHDT, CDR2 YYEEEE. The CDR3 protein is CASSLRQGREQYF. Here the CDR3 DNA reads TGTGCCAGCAGCTTGAGGCAGGGGCGCGAGCAGTACTTC.

At least ten counts were recorded for this clonotype. The gene calls are TRBV27 and TRBJ2-5; no firm D call. The CDR3 loop spans 13 amino acids. Deletions cut 6 bases from V and 5 bases from J, with 13 bases between. Germline CDR1 is MNHEY and CDR2 is SMNVEV (reference sequence). In DNA form, the CDR3 reads TGTGCCAGCAGCGCTAGGGTTTTGGAGACCCAGTACTTC. Protein: CASSARVLETQYF.

This clonotype was seen repeatedly, ten times or more. V is TRBV5-1 and J is TRBJ1-1; D is unclear. Germline values: CDR1 SGHRS, CDR2 YFSETQ. V gave up 1 base and J gave up 1 base, with 8 bases separating them. The length of the CDR3 is 14 residues. The CDR3 DNA follows: TGCGCCAGCAGCTTGTGGCCGGAGAACACTGAAGCTTTCTTT. Its protein product is CASSLWPENTEAFF.

This clonotype was seen more than once but under ten times. This rearrangement joins TRBV6-1 to TRBJ1-5; D unclear. The length of the CDR3 is 14 residues. Germline V CDR1 and CDR2: MNHNS, SASEGT. V lost 2 bases to trimming and J lost 7 bases, with 12 bases between them. CDR3 coding DNA: TGTGCCAGCAGTGAATCCCCCCGAACCCAGCCCCAGCATTTT. The encoded protein is CASSESPRTQPQHF.